The 16 T cell receptor beta chains reported below all come from one sample, sequenced in a study of blood T cell repertoires in COVID-19. Clones were read by immunoSEQ multiplex PCR, and TCRdb kept only the in-frame ones, dropping some. The sample consists of about 50,000 clones, approximately 82% of them appearing once. Sequences were obtained from peripheral blood. These receptors came from a human donor in a cohort sampled during active COVID-19.

The chain couples TRBV3-1 (or the pseudogene TRBV3-2) to TRBJ2-1; TRBD2 matches at 10 bases. Looked up from germline, CDR1 is LGHDT and CDR2 is YNNKEL (reference sequence). With 1 base clipped from V and 9 bases from J, the junction kept 9 bases outside the gene matches. The length of the CDR3 is 16 residues. This CDR3 is CASSQGLAGGVAEQFF. Here the CDR3 DNA reads TGTGCCAGCAGCCAAGGGTTAGCGGGAGGAGTAGCTGAGCAGTTCTTC.

The chain links TRBV28 to TRBJ2-2; D might be TRBD2 (6 bases). Trimming left V 4 bases short and J 4 bases short, with 10 bases between. Germline CDR1 and CDR2: MDHEN and SYDVKM. The CDR3 consists of 14 residues. The CDR3 DNA reads as TGTGCCAGCAGTTCCCCCGGGGGCACCGGGGAGCTGTTTTTT. As protein: CASSSPGGTGELFF.

By sample fraction, this clone is medium-sized (0.01 to 0.1%). This chain connects TRBV2 to TRBJ2-2; D may be TRBD2 (6 bases). The CDR3 totals 16 residues. Per germline, CDR1 SNHLY and CDR2 FYNNEI. Trimming shortened V by 7 bases and J by 6 bases, and 21 bases separated the two germline ends. This CDR3 is CASTPEDGRRSGELFF. In DNA form, the CDR3 reads TGTGCCAGCACCCCCGAGGACGGGAGAAGGTCCGGGGAGCTGTTTTTT.

The V call is TRBV21-1, the J call TRBJ2-7; whether TRBD1, the table's D call, matches the DNA was not checked. TRBV21-1 is a known pseudogene. The CDR3 runs 13 residues. CDR3 in DNA: TGTGCCAGCAGCAAGGAAGACAACTACGAGCAGTACTTC. Its translation: CASSKEDNYEQYF.

The chain combines TRBV12-5 with TRBJ2-7; perhaps TRBD1 as D (5 bases). Looked up from germline, CDR1 is LGHNT and CDR2 is FRNRAP. V dropped 7 bases and J dropped 6 bases, with 10 bases sitting between them. The CDR3 spans 11 residues. CDR3 protein: CASATTGEQYF. The CDR3 DNA sequence: TGTGCTAGTGCTACTACAGGCGAGCAGTACTTC.

This chain uses TRBV9 with TRBJ2-7; possible D gene TRBD2, 5 bases. CDR1 is SGDLS and CDR2 is YYNGEE in the germline V gene. This CDR3 contains 15 residues. Trimming pared 0 bases from V and 3 bases from J, leaving 13 bases between. CDR3 DNA: TGTGCCAGCAGCGTAGCTGGGGAGCTATTCTACGAGCAGTACTTC. This sequence encodes CASSVAGELFYEQYF.

The chain links TRBV28 to TRBJ2-2; TRBD2 might be the D (6 bases). This CDR3 region has 13 residues. Germline-derived CDR1 and CDR2 are MDHEN and SYDVKM. Trimming stripped 7 bases from V and 1 base from J, with 7 bases between. CDR3 nucleotides: TGTGCCAGCACGGGAGTGAACACCGGGGAGCTGTTTTTT. Translation gives CASTGVNTGELFF.

The chain employs TRBV12-5 and TRBJ1-3; the D is unclear. This CDR3 spans 13 amino acids. The germline gives CDR1 LGHNT, CDR2 FRNRAP. Trimming removed 6 bases at V and 4 bases at J, with 10 bases between. CDR3 in amino acids: CASGPLTGNTIYF. The CDR3 nucleotides are TGTGCTAGTGGCCCCCTGACAGGAAACACCATATATTTT.

The rearrangement links TRBV19 to TRBJ2-2, with TRBD2 identical over 7 bases. This CDR3 region has 15 residues. V gave up 4 bases and J gave up 6 bases; unmatched junction bases: 8. In germline, CDR1 is LNHDA, CDR2 SQIVND (reference sequence). The CDR3 loop is CASSKGGSDAGELFF. The CDR3 DNA is TGTGCCAGTAGTAAGGGCGGGAGCGACGCCGGGGAGCTGTTTTTT.

The chain recombines TRBV24-1 with TRBJ1-1; the match to TRBD1 covers 7 bases. Germline V gene lookup returns CDR1 KGHDR and CDR2 SFDVKD. The V and J ends lost 4 bases and 11 bases, in that order; junction bases with no gene match: 6. The CDR3 loop spans 12 amino acids. The CDR3 region is CATSELQGRAFF. CDR3 coding DNA: TGTGCCACCAGTGAGCTACAGGGGAGGGCTTTCTTT.

The V gene is TRBV9, the J gene TRBJ1-5, with TRBD1 identical over 9 bases. The V gene end was trimmed by 2 bases and the J gene end by 4 bases; junction bases not matched to a gene: 1. CDR1 is SGDLS and CDR2 is YYNGEE in the germline V gene. The CDR3 runs 14 residues. The CDR3 coding sequence is TGTGCCAGCAGCGTCGGGACAGGGAATCAGCCCCAGCATTTT. This sequence encodes CASSVGTGNQPQHF.

The V gene is TRBV7-9, the J gene TRBJ1-5; the D gene is possibly TRBD1 (6 bases). Trimming took 5 bases from V and 1 from J, leaving 9 bases between them. Germline V gene lookup returns CDR1 SEHNR and CDR2 FQNEAQ (reference sequence). The CDR3 is made up of 14 amino acids. The CDR3 DNA is TGTGCCAGCAGCCGGACAGAAAGCAATCAGCCCCAGCATTTT. It specifies CASSRTESNQPQHF.

The V call is TRBV2, the J call TRBJ1-1; perhaps TRBD1 as D (5 bases). V was cut by 8 bases and J by 2 bases, with 12 bases left in between. CDR1 is SNHLY and CDR2 is FYNNEI in the germline V gene. The CDR3 contains 13 residues. The CDR3 reads CASLPTVNTEAFF. The CDR3 nucleotides are TGTGCCAGCCTACCGACAGTTAACACTGAAGCTTTCTTT.

V is TRBV12-3 or TRBV12-4 and J is TRBJ2-3; D is unclear. Trimming removed 7 bases from V and 2 bases from J, with 10 bases in between. This CDR3 spans 13 amino acids. For the CDR3, the DNA is TGTGCCAGCAAAACAATGGCCACAGATACGCAGTATTTT. Its translation: CASKTMATDTQYF.

V gene TRBV13 combines with J gene TRBJ2-1; 10 bases map to TRBD1. Trimming removed 5 bases from V and 3 bases from J; junction bases left unmatched: 7. The length of the CDR3 is 16 residues. Germline V gives CDR1 PRHDT, CDR2 FYEKMQ (reference sequence). CDR3 sequence (DNA): TGTGCCAGCAGCACCGGGACAGGGGACTTCTACAATGAGCAGTTCTTC. Its translation is CASSTGTGDFYNEQFF.

This clone has only one observation. V and J are TRBV6-5 and TRBJ2-1, with D possibly being TRBD1 (6 bases). Germline CDR1 MNHEY, CDR2 SVGAGI. Trimming took 7 bases from V and 2 from J, leaving 15 bases between them. This CDR3 is built from 15 residues. The CDR3 reads CASTTDRTAYNEQFF. CDR3 DNA sequence: TGTGCCAGCACCACCGACAGGACGGCCTACAATGAGCAGTTCTTC.